This entry describes one T cell receptor beta chain. The data derive from a study of identical twins. A template switching step contributed a universal primer site, while unique molecular identifiers were present in the cDNA. TCRdb re-called the 5' RACE reads through MiXCR, storing one row per CDR3 protein. The sample shows 200,000 to 250,000 distinct CDR3 sequences, roughly an eighth of them seen only once. V lost 5 bases, J lost 10 bases, and 11 bases lay in between. There are 12 residues in the CDR3. Per the germline V gene, CDR1 is KGHDR and CDR2 is SFDVKD. These data were also filed under a second study, of yellow fever vaccine responses in identical twins.

The chain couples TRBV24-1 to TRBJ2-1, with a tentative D call TRBD1 (6 bases). The clonotype comes from a woman in her late teens or twenties in good health. Sequenced sample: memory (CD45RO+) T cells sorted from blood. The CDR3, as DNA: TGTGCCACCAGTGGTCCGACAGGAGAGCAGTTCTTC. This codes for CATSGPTGEQFF.